Below, one T cell receptor (beta chain) is given with its context. Its antigen is unidentified. This entry comes from a study of T-cell reconstitution after alpha-beta-depleted transplantation in children. Findings and limits, study-wide: About two months after transplant, alpha-beta T cells reportedly came from several hundred expanded graft clones.

Germline lookup yields CDR1 MDHEN and CDR2 SYDVKM. Losses at the gene ends were 2 bases for V and 7 bases for J; bases not matched to a gene: 17. CDR3 length: 20 amino acids. TCRbeta library preparation incorporated unique molecular identifiers. TCRdb reprocessed the PCR reads via MiXCR and lists one record per CDR3 protein. This table has about 590,000 distinct CDR3 sequences, over 10% appearing once. This sample comprised PBMCs, mostly from graft donor cells, obtained 360 days after TCRalphabeta/CD19-depleted stem cell transplant. The chain links TRBV28 to TRBJ2-2; TRBD2 matches at 12 bases. This TCR was recovered from a male patient between 10 and 17 years old who had a stem cell transplant for acute myeloid leukemia, so the T cells may come from the graft donor. In DNA, the CDR3 is TGTGCCAGCAGTTTAGGAAGAGGACTAGCGGGAACCCTGACGGGCGGGGAGCTGTTTTTT. Translating gives CASSLGRGLAGTLTGGELFF.